Sequencing of this T cell receptor beta chain was carried out in a study of CD8 T cells in ankylosing spondylitis. This clonotype was detected only a few times. Its antigen remains unknown. Per the germline V gene, CDR1 is SGHAT and CDR2 is FQNNGV. The CDR3 length is 14 residues. V was pared by 5 bases and J by 12 bases, with 20 bases between. For TCR beta, libraries came from quantitative 5'-RACE with molecular barcodes. TCRdb reprocessed the 5' RACE reads via MiXCR and lists one record per CDR3 protein. The sample shows about 340,000 distinct CDR3 sequences, under 15% of them seen only once. Broader study findings: Characteristic of ankylosing spondylitis blood, it appeared, was a TCR beta motif comprising 7 to 9 highly homologous variants. Relatively scarce in peripheral blood, disease-linked clones were CD8+. As reported, disease-linked clones showed significant enrichment in matched ankylosing spondylitis synovial fluid.

Source material: blood, either unsorted or a sorted T cell fraction (not recorded which). The chain combines TRBV11-2 with TRBJ2-1; D might be TRBD2 (5 bases). This receptor was taken from a male donor with ankylosing spondylitis or in good health (not recorded which). The CDR3 sequence: CASSLTEGLGRQFF. DNA for the CDR3: TGTGCCAGCAGCCTAACAGAGGGCCTAGGGAGGCAGTTCTTC.